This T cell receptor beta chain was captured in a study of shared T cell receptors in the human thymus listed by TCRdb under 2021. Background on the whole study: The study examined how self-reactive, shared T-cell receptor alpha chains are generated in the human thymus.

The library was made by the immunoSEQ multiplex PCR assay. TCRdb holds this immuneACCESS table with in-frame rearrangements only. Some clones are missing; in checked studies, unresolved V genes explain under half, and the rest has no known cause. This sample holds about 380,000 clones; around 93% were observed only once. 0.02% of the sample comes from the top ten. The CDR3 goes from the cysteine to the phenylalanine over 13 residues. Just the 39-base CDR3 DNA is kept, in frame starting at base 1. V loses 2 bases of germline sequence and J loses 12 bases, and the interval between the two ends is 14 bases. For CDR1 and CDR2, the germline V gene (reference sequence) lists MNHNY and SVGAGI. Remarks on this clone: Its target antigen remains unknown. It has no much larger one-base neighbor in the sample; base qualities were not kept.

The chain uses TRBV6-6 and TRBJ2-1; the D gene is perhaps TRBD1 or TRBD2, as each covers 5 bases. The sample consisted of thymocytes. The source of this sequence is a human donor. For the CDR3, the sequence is CASSYPVVGTQFF. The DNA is TGTGCCAGCAGTTACCCTGTAGTGGGGACGCAGTTCTTC.